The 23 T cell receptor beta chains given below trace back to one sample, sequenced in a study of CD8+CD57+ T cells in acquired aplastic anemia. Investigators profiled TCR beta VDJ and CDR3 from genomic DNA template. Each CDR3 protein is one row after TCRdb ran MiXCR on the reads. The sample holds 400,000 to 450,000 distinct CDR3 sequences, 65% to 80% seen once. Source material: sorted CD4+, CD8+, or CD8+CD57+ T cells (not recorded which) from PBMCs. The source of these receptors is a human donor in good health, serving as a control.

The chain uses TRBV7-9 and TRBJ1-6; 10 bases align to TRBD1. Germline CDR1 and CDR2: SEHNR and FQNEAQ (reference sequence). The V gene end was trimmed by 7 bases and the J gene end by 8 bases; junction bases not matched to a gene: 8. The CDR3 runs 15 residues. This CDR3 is CASTPRDRGDSPLHF. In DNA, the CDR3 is TGTGCCAGCACGCCACGGGACAGGGGTGATTCACCCCTCCACTTT.

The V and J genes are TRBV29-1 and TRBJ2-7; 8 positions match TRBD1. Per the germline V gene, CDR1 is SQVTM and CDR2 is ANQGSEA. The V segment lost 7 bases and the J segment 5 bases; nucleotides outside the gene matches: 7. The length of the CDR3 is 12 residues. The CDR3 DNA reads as TGCAGCGCACGGACAGGGTGGGACGAGCAGTACTTC. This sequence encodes CSARTGWDEQYF.

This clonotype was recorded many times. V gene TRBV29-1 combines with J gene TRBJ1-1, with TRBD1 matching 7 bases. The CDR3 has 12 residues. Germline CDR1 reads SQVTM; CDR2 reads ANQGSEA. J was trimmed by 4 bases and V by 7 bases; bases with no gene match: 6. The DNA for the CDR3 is TGCAGCGGGAACAGGGGCGCCACTGAAGCTTTCTTT. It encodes CSGNRGATEAFF. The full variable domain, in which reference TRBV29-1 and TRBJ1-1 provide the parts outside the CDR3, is SAVISQKPSRDICQRGTSLTIQCQVDSQVTMMFWYRQQPGQSLTLIATANQGSEATYESGFVIDKFPISRPNLTFSTLTVSNMSPEDSSIYLCSGNRGATEAFFGQGTRLTVV.

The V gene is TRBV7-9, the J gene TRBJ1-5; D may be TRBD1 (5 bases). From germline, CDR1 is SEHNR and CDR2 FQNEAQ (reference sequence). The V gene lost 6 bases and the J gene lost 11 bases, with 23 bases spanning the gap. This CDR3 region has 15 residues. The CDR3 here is CASRGTRGSKQTQHF. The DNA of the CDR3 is TGTGCCAGCAGAGGAACAAGGGGAAGCAAACAGACCCAGCATTTT.

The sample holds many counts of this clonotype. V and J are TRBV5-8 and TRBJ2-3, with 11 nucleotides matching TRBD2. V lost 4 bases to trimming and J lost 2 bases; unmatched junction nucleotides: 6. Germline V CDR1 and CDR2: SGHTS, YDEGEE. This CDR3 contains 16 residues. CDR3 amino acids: CASSVPSGGTTDTQYF. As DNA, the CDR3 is TGTGCCAGCAGCGTACCTAGCGGGGGGACCACAGATACGCAGTATTTT.

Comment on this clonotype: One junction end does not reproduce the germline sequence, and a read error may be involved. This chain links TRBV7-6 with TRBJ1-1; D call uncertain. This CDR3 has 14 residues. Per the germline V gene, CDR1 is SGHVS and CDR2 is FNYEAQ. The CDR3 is CASSLDRYEHYFVF. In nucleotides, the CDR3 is TGTGCCAGCAGCTTAGACCGTTACGAGCATTACTTCGTGTTT.

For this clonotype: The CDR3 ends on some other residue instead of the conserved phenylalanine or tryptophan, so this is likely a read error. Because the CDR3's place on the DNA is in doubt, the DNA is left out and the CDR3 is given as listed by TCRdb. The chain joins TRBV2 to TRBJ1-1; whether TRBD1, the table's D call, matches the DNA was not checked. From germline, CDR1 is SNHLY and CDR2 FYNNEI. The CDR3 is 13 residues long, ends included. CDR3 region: CASSTEQRPEASL.

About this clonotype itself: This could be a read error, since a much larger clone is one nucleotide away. Here the CDR3 DNA reads TGTGCCAGCAGCCCCAGCGCGGCCTACAATGAGCAGTTCTTC. This translates into CASSPSAAYNEQFF. The gene calls are TRBV7-2 and TRBJ2-1, with D unresolved. Trimming removed 5 bases at V and 2 bases at J, with 10 bases between. The CDR3 contains 14 residues. Germline CDR1 is SGHTA and CDR2 is FQGNSA. Supplemented by reference TRBV7-2 and TRBJ2-1, the full variable domain reads GAGVSQSPSNKVTEKGKDVELRCDPISGHTALYWYRQSLGQGLEFLIYFQGNSAPDKSGLPSDRFSAERTGGSVSTLTIQRTQQEDSAVYLCASSPSAAYNEQFFGPGTRLTVL.

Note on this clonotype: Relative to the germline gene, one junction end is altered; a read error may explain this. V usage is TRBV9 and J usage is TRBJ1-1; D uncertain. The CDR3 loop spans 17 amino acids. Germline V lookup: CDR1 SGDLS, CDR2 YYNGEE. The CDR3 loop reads CASSVGGGWGNCPVAFF. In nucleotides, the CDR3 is TGTGCCAGCAGTGTAGGAGGAGGGTGGGGTAATTGCCCTGTAGCTTTCTTT.

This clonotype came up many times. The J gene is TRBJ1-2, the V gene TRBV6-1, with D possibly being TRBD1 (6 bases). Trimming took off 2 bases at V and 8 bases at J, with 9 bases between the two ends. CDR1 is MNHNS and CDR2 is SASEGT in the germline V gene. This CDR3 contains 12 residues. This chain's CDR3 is CASSERGEGYTF. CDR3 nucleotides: TGTGCCAGCAGTGAAAGGGGGGAGGGCTACACCTTC.

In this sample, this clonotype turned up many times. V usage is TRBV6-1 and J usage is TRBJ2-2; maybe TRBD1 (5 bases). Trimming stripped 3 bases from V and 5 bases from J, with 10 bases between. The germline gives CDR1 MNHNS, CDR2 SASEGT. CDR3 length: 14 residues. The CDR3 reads CASSEAGRTGELFF. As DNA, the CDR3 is TGTGCCAGCAGTGAGGCAGGGCGAACCGGGGAGCTGTTTTTT.

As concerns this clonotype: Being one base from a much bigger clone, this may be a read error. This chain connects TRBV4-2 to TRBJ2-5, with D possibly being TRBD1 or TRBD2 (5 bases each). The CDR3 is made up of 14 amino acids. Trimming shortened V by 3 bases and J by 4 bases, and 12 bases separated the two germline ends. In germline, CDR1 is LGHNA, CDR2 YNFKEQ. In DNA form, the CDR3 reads TGTGCCAGCAGCCAGGCTAGCCAGGGAGAGACCCAGTACTTC. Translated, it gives CASSQASQGETQYF.

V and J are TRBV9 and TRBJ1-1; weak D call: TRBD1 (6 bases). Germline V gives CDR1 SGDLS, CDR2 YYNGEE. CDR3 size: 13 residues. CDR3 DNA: TGTGGCGGGGGCGTAGGGGGGAAGACTGAAGCTTTCTTT. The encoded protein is CGGGVGGKTEAFF.

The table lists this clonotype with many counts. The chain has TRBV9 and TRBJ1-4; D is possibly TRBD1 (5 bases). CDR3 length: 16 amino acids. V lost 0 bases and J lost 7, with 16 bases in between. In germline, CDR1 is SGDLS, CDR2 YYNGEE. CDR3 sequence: CASSVASRGWGEKLFF. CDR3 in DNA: TGTGCCAGCAGCGTAGCTTCAAGGGGATGGGGTGAAAAACTGTTTTTT.

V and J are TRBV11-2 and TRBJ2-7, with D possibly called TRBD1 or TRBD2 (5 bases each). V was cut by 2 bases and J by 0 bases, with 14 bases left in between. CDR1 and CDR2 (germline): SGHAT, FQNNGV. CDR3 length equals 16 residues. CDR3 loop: CASSLLGRMSSYEQYF. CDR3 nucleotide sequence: TGTGCCAGCAGCTTATTGGGACGCATGAGCTCCTACGAGCAGTACTTC.

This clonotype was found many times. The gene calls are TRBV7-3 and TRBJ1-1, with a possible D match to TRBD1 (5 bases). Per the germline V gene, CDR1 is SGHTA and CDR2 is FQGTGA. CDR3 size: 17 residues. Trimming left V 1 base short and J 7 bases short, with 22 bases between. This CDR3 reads CASSLNPGGTSGGEAFF. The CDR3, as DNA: TGTGCCAGCAGCTTAAATCCAGGTGGTACATCGGGGGGTGAAGCTTTCTTT.

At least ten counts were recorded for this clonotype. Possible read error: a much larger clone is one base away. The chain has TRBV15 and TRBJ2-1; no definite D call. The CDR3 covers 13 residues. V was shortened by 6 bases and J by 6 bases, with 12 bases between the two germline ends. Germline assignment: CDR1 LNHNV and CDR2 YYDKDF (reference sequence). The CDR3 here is CATRELNINEQFF. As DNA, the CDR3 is TGTGCCACCAGGGAGTTGAATATCAATGAGCAGTTCTTC.

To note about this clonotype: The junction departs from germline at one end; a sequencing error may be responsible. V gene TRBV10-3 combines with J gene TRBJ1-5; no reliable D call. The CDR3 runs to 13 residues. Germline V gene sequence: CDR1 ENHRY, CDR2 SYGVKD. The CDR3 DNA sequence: TGTGCCATCAGTTCGGAACCCGATCAGTCCCAGCATTTT. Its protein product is CAISSEPDQSQHF.

CDR3 nucleotides: TGCAGTGCAACGGACATCCCTATGCAGCATTTT. It yields the protein CSATDIPMQHF. The V call is TRBV20-1, the J call TRBJ2-3; D perhaps matches TRBD1 (5 bases). Matching the DNA end better, TRBJ1-5 makes the J call doubtful. The CDR3 covers 11 residues. CDR1 and CDR2 from the germline V gene are DFQATT and SNEGSKA (reference sequence).

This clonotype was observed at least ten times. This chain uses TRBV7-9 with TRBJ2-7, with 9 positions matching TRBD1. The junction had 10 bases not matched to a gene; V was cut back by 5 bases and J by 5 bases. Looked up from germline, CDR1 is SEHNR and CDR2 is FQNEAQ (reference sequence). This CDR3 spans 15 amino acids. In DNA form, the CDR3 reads TGTGCCAGCAGCCCGAGCAGGACAGGGGATCACGAGCAGTACTTC. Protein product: CASSPSRTGDHEQYF.

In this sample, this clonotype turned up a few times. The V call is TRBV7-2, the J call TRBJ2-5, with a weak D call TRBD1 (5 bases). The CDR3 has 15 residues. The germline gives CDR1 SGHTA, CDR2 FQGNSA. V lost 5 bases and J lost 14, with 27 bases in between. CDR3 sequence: CASSIPTPGRAHSYF. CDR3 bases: TGTGCCAGCAGCATCCCCACTCCGGGCAGGGCTCATTCATACTTC.

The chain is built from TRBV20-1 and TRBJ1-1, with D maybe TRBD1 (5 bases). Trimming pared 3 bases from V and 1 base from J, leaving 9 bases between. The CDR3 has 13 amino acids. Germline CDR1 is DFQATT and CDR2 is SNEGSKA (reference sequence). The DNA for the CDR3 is TGCAGTGCTAGTACCAGGGCGAACACTGAAGCTTTCTTT. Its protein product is CSASTRANTEAFF.

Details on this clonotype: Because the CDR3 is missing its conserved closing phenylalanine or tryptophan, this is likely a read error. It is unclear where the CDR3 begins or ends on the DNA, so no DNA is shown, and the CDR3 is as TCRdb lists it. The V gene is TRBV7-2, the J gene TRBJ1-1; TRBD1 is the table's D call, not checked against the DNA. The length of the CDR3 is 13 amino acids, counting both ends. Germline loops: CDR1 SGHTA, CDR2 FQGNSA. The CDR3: CASSPPGQGTGEQ.